This T cell receptor (beta chain) appears in the sequencing data of a study of control samples from healthy donors and cancer patients. Data came from immunoSEQ multiplex PCR; TCRdb stores just in-frame clones and leaves some out. Of approximately 60,000 clones listed, roughly 90% are singletons. Sequenced input: PBMCs. This TCR was recovered from a man aged 30 to 39 with colorectal cancer.

In nucleotides, the CDR3 is TGTGCCAGCAGCTTGGGGGACAGCCGGCGCGAAAAACTGTTTTTT. Amino acid sequence: CASSLGDSRREKLFF. The rearrangement joins TRBV5-4 to TRBJ1-4; 7 nucleotides line up with TRBD1. J was trimmed by 8 bases and V by 0 bases; bases with no gene match: 7. CDR1 and CDR2 from the germline V gene are SGHNT and YYREEE (reference sequence). This CDR3 contains 15 residues.